This T cell receptor beta chain was found in a study of blood T cell repertoires in COVID-19. On the study more broadly: From the United States, Italy and Spain came samples of acute and convalescent COVID-19. Sources were T cells, B-cell-depleted T cells, or PBMCs; the material itself was cDNA or gDNA.

Germline values: CDR1 LGHDT, CDR2 YNNKEL (reference sequence). CDR3 length: 14 amino acids. V was shortened by 2 bases and J by 10 bases, with 12 bases between the two germline ends. Per the original data handling: Estimates of nucleated cell counts were drawn from the amplification of reference gene primers. Data came from immunoSEQ multiplex PCR; TCRdb stores just in-frame clones and leaves some out. V and J calls and clone size are those listed in that table; D and trimming were worked out from the DNA. The table shows 310,000 or so clones, with 70% to 90% occurring only once. Sequenced input: peripheral blood. This receptor was taken from a man in his late teens or twenties who had recovered from COVID-19. The V call is TRBV3-1 (or the pseudogene TRBV3-2), the J call TRBJ1-6, with D hard to call. CDR3 in DNA: TGTGCCAGCAGCCAAAACCAGGCTTACTCACCCCTCCACTTT. Translation gives CASSQNQAYSPLHF.